Here is one T cell receptor beta chain with its context. V was trimmed by 8 bases and J by 1 base, leaving 11 bases between them. CDR3 length equals 13 residues. These data are taken from a study of T cell responses to AZD1222 COVID-19 vaccine. Generated by immunoSEQ multiplex PCR, the TCRdb table keeps only in-frame clones and is missing some. The table records 150,000 or so clones, 88% of them present only once. This clonotype originated in an adult in good health. The starting material was peripheral blood, obtained on day 0 of AZD1222 vaccination. The gene calls are TRBV12-3 or TRBV12-4 and TRBJ1-1; D not resolved. The CDR3 nucleotides are TGTGCCAGCCGGAAGACATGGAACACTGAAGCTTTCTTT. It encodes CASRKTWNTEAFF.